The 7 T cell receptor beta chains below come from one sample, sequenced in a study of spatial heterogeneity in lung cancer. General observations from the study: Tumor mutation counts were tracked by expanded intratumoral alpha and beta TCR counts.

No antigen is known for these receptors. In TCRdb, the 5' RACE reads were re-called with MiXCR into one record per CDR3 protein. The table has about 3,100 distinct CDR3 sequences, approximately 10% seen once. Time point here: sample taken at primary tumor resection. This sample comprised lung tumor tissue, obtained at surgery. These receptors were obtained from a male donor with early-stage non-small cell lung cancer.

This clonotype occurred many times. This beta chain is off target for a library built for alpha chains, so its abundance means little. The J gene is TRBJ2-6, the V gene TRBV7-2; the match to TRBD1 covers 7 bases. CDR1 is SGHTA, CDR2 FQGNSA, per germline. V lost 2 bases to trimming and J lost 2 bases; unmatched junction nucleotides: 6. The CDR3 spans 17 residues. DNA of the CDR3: TGTGCCAGCAGCTTAAATCGGCAGGGGGCTGGGGCCAACGTCCTGACTTTC. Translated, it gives CASSLNRQGAGANVLTF. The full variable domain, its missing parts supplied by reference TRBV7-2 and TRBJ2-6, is GAGVSQSPSNKVTEKGKDVELRCDPISGHTALYWYRQSLGQGLEFLIYFQGNSAPDKSGLPSDRFSAERTGGSVSTLTIQRTQQEDSAVYLCASSLNRQGAGANVLTFGAGSRLTVL.

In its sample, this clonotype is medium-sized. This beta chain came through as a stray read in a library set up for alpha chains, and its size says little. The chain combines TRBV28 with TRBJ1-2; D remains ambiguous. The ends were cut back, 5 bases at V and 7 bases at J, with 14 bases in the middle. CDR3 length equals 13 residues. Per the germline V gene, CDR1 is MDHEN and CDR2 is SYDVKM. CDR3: CASSRGSLTGYTF. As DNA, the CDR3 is TGTGCCAGCAGTCGGGGATCCTTGACTGGCTACACCTTC.

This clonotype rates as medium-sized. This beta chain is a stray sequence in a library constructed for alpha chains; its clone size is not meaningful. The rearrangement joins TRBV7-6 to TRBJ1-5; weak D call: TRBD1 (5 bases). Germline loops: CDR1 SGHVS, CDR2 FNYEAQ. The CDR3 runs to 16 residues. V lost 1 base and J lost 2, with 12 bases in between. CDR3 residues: CASSLGGDRRNQPQHF. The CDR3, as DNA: TGTGCCAGCAGCTTAGGGGGGGACCGTCGCAATCAGCCCCAGCATTTT.

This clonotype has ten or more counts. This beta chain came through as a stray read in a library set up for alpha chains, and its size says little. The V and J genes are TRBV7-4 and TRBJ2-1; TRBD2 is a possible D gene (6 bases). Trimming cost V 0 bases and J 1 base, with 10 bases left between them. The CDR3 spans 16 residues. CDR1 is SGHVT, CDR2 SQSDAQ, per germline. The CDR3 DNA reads TGTGCCAGCAGCTTAGCGGGAAGCGGGTCCTACAATGAGCAGTTCTTC. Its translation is CASSLAGSGSYNEQFF.

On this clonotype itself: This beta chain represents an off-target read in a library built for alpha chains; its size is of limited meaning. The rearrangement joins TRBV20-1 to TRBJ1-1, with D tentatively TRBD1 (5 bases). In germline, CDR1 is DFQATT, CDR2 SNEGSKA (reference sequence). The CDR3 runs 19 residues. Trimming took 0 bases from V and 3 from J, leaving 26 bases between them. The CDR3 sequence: CSARDPVGRTGGRDTEAFF. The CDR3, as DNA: TGCAGTGCTAGAGACCCTGTTGGGCGCACGGGGGGTAGGGACACTGAAGCTTTCTTT.

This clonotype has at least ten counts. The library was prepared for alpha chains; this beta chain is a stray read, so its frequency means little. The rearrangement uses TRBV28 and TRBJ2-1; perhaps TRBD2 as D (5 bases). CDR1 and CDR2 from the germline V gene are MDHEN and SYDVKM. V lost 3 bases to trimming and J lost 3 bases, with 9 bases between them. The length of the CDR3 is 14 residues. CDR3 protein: CASSLRAIYNEQFF. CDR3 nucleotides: TGTGCCAGCAGTTTGAGGGCAATCTACAATGAGCAGTTCTTC.

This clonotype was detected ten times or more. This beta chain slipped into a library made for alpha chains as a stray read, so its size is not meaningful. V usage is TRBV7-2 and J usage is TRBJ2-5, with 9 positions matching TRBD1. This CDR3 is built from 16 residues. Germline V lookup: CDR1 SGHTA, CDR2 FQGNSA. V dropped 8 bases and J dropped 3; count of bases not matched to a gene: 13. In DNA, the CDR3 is TGTGCCAGCGGCCCGAGGGGGACAGGGTTTAAAGAGACCCAGTACTTC. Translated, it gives CASGPRGTGFKETQYF. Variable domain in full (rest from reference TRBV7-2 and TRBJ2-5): GAGVSQSPSNKVTEKGKDVELRCDPISGHTALYWYRQSLGQGLEFLIYFQGNSAPDKSGLPSDRFSAERTGGSVSTLTIQRTQQEDSAVYLCASGPRGTGFKETQYFGPGTRLLVL.